Only a few counts were recorded for the clone carrying this TCR beta chain. Antigen: not known. This entry comes from a study of cytomegalovirus exposure and HLA in healthy donors. The study's findings and limits: Serostatus for CMV was the only available immune exposure information. HLA alleles showed associations with 15,000 to 20,000 TCR beta sequences in a later analysis, at a 0.05 false discovery rate.

From germline, CDR1 is MDHEN and CDR2 SYDVKM. This CDR3 comprises 11 residues. J lost 10 bases, V lost 5 bases, and 1 base had no gene match. Amplification used 60 Vbeta primers and 13 Jbeta primers. Generated by immunoSEQ multiplex PCR, the TCRdb table keeps only in-frame clones and is missing some. This table holds approximately 200,000 clones, around 75% found once. The sample was PBMCs. The TCR originated in a young woman in good health and CMV-seropositive. The V call is TRBV28, the J call TRBJ1-1, with 10 bases fitting TRBD1. The CDR3 DNA reads TGTGCCAGCAGTCGGGACAGGGGAGCTTTCTTT. It yields the protein CASSRDRGAFF.